These T cell receptor beta chains were read from a single sample in a study of T-cell reconstitution after alpha-beta-depleted transplantation in children. From the PCR reads, TCRdb called clonotypes with MiXCR, one entry per CDR3 protein. The sample has hundreds of thousands of distinct CDR3 sequences, around 8% seen once. The specimen comprised PBMCs, mostly from graft donor cells, sampled 180 days after TCRalphabeta/CD19-depleted stem cell transplant. The receptors here all came from a male patient aged 5 to 17 who had a stem cell transplant for acute lymphoblastic leukemia, so the T cells may come from the graft donor. CDR3s leave out the opening cysteine and the closing phenylalanine or tryptophan. The order of the fields is J gene, V gene, CDR3 protein.

j_gene: TRBJ1-6
v_gene: TRBV4-2
CDR3aa: ASSQEGISPLH

j_gene: TRBJ1-2
v_gene: TRBV7-9
CDR3aa: ASSSLVFGTAVDGYT

j_gene: TRBJ2-3
v_gene: TRBV27
CDR3aa: ASSLTLAGANTDTQY

j_gene: TRBJ2-1
v_gene: TRBV24-1
CDR3aa: ATSDFPRAGAGNEQF

j_gene: TRBJ1-1
v_gene: TRBV9
CDR3aa: ASSPLWTGKSNTEAF

j_gene: TRBJ2-7
v_gene: TRBV20-1
CDR3aa: SAPDRAGPYEQY

j_gene: TRBJ1-1
v_gene: TRBV12-3/TRBV12-4
CDR3aa: ASSLQGRGEAF

j_gene: TRBJ1-2
v_gene: TRBV6-5
CDR3aa: ASSYSIPGYGYT

j_gene: TRBJ1-4
v_gene: TRBV20-1
CDR3aa: RVGTGGIGEKLF

j_gene: TRBJ2-7
v_gene: TRBV9
CDR3aa: ASSEGPAYEQY

j_gene: TRBJ2-7
v_gene: TRBV20-1
CDR3aa: SARSRDTNRGLYEQY

j_gene: TRBJ2-6
v_gene: TRBV5-1
CDR3aa: ASSFGGATGANVLT

j_gene: TRBJ1-5
v_gene: TRBV12-3/TRBV12-4
CDR3aa: AFSPRQATRGQPQH

j_gene: TRBJ1-4
v_gene: TRBV3-1
CDR3aa: ASSPRDRGLIATNEKLF

j_gene: TRBJ2-5
v_gene: TRBV20-1
CDR3aa: SARDSGGFQETQY

j_gene: TRBJ1-1
v_gene: TRBV5-1
CDR3aa: ASSTDRRDTEAF

j_gene: TRBJ2-1
v_gene: TRBV7-9
CDR3aa: ATYEYNEQF

j_gene: TRBJ1-6
v_gene: TRBV4-2
CDR3aa: ASSQCPRVRNSPLH

j_gene: TRBJ2-5
v_gene: TRBV27
CDR3aa: ASSFVSETRRTQY

j_gene: TRBJ2-1
v_gene: TRBV12-3/TRBV12-4
CDR3aa: ASSPGQGAYNEQF

j_gene: TRBJ2-1
v_gene: TRBV11-1
CDR3aa: ASSPRGTSWSYNEQF

j_gene: TRBJ2-7
v_gene: TRBV20-1
CDR3aa: SASRVSFYEQY

j_gene: TRBJ1-1
v_gene: TRBV5-1
CDR3aa: ASSWEDALITEAF

j_gene: TRBJ2-3
v_gene: TRBV11-3
CDR3aa: ASSLARPGTSSDTQY

j_gene: TRBJ1-1
v_gene: TRBV27
CDR3aa: ATGVGSNTEAF

j_gene: TRBJ1-2
v_gene: TRBV28
CDR3aa: ASSFGVGAFYGYT

j_gene: TRBJ2-1
v_gene: TRBV28
CDR3aa: ASYGGLAYNEQF

j_gene: TRBJ1-1
v_gene: TRBV3-1
CDR3aa: ASSQGNIEAF